These 2 T cell receptor beta chains were all obtained from the same sample, sequenced in a study of CD8 T cells in ankylosing spondylitis. TCRdb re-derived calls from the 5' RACE reads in MiXCR, one entry per CDR3 protein. The table records roughly 200,000 distinct CDR3 sequences, roughly 25% of them present only once. Sequencing was performed on blood, either unsorted or a sorted T cell fraction (not recorded which). All receptors come from a male donor with ankylosing spondylitis or in good health (not recorded which).

This clonotype was detected many times. CDR3 region: CASSLRTENSPLHF. The DNA of the CDR3 is TGTGCCAGCAGTTTGAGGACGGAAAATTCACCCCTCCACTTT. The chain joins TRBV27 to TRBJ1-6; D unclear. Looked up from germline, CDR1 is MNHEY and CDR2 is SMNVEV (reference sequence). V lost 3 bases, J lost 7 bases, and 10 bases lay in between. The CDR3 runs 14 residues.

This rearrangement joins TRBV12-3 or TRBV12-4 to TRBJ1-1; D is unclear. The CDR3 loop spans 16 amino acids. V shed 7 bases and J shed 1 base, with 19 bases lying between them. The CDR3 DNA reads TGTGCCAGCACCCCCTCGAGGGCAGGATGGAACACTGAAGCTTTCTTT. The encoded protein is CASTPSRAGWNTEAFF.